The clone carrying this T cell receptor beta chain was counted only a few times. The data were taken from a study of regulatory T cells in long-lasting Graves disease. According to the study, TCR beta libraries were built with iRepertoire HTBI primers and CDR3-region Arm-PCR. TCRdb itself ran the multiplex PCR reads through MiXCR, one entry per CDR3 protein. The sample yields 350,000 to 450,000 distinct CDR3 sequences, around 17% seen once. The time point is: newly diagnosed GD, antithyroid drugs for less than 3 months. PBMC-extracted RNA yielded the TCR library. This same sample was also part of a study on T cells in Graves' hyperthyroidism and ophthalmopathy.

Material: peripheral blood mononuclear cells (PBMCs), obtained at new diagnosis, from a patient treated with antithyroid drugs. The sequence was collected from a middle-aged man with Graves disease.

Written as DNA, the CDR3 is TGTGCCAGCAGTTTATCCCGATGGGAAGGAGAAAATAATTCACCCCTCCACTTT. Encoded protein: CASSLSRWEGENNSPLHF. V usage is TRBV27 and J usage is TRBJ1-6; D not certain. Deletions cut 0 bases from V and 5 bases from J, with 17 bases between. Germline CDR1 and CDR2: MNHEY and SMNVEV (reference sequence). The CDR3 runs 18 residues.